Below are 27 T cell receptor beta chains sequenced from a single sample in a study of regulatory and conventional T cells in RAG deficiency. The sorted regulatory T cells were CD4+, CD25-high and CD127-low, with genomic DNA sequenced. Sequenced by immunoSEQ multiplex PCR; TCRdb stores in-frame clones only, minus some. The sample lists approximately 9,000 clones; about 90% were seen once. This sample was also put to use in a study of regulatory T cells. This second report adds: Amplification used 52 TRBV primers and 13 TRBJ primers.

Specimen: Tregs sorted from blood. Receptor source: a human donor in good health.

Concerning this clone itself: Other nucleotide sequences in the sample specify the same CDR3. The V and J genes are TRBV29-1 and TRBJ2-5; the match to TRBD2 covers 12 bases. This CDR3 has 15 residues. Per germline, CDR1 SQVTM and CDR2 ANQGSEA. V was clipped by 6 bases and J by 4 bases; unmatched bases: 9. CDR3 nucleotide sequence: TGCAGCGTCGCCGGGACTAGCGGGCCGGGAGAGACCCAGTACTTC. As protein: CSVAGTSGPGETQYF.

The DNA of the CDR3 is TGCGCCAGCAGCTTGGCGGGACAGGGCCAAGGGGCCCAGTACTTC. Translation gives CASSLAGQGQGAQYF. The chain couples TRBV5-1 to TRBJ2-5; the match to TRBD1 covers 9 bases. The V and J ends lost 0 bases and 9 bases, in that order; junction bases with no gene match: 9. The CDR3 runs 15 residues. Germline V gives CDR1 SGHRS, CDR2 YFSETQ.

The rearrangement joins TRBV5-1 to TRBJ1-2, with a weak D call TRBD1 (6 bases). The germline V gene has CDR1 SGHRS and CDR2 YFSETQ. This CDR3 has 13 residues. Trimming pared 0 bases from V and 8 bases from J, leaving 11 bases between. CDR3 coding DNA: TGCGCCAGCAGCTTGGAGGGGGAGTTAGGCTACACCTTC. Translation gives CASSLEGELGYTF.

This chain connects TRBV18 to TRBJ2-7, with D tentatively TRBD1 (6 bases). CDR3 length equals 15 residues. Trimming removed 6 bases from V and 0 bases from J, with 15 bases in between. Germline values: CDR1 KGHSH, CDR2 LQKENI. In DNA form, the CDR3 reads TGTGCCAGCTCCCTGGGGGCCACAAGCTCCTACGAGCAGTACTTC. As protein: CASSLGATSSYEQYF.

The chain combines TRBV29-1 with TRBJ1-2; 7 bases are a match to TRBD1. Trimming took 4 bases from V and 8 from J; bases not matched to a gene: 10. The CDR3 covers 13 residues. CDR1 SQVTM and CDR2 ANQGSEA come from the germline V gene. CDR3 region: CSVGPTGNKGYTF. The DNA of the CDR3 is TGCAGCGTTGGGCCGACAGGGAATAAGGGCTACACCTTC.

The chain employs TRBV7-9 and TRBJ2-3; weak D call: TRBD2 (6 bases). Trimming left V 1 base short and J 6 bases short, with 8 bases between. The CDR3 consists of 13 residues. Germline CDR1 reads SEHNR; CDR2 reads FQNEAQ (reference sequence). CDR3 sequence (DNA): TGTGCCAGCAGCTTAGATGGGGGGGATACGCAGTATTTT. It yields the protein CASSLDGGDTQYF. The full variable domain, its missing parts supplied by reference TRBV7-9 and TRBJ2-3, is DTGVSQNPRHKITKRGQNVTFRCDPISEHNRLYWYRQTLGQGPEFLTYFQNEAQLEKSRLLSDRFSAERPKGSFSTLEIQRTEQGDSAMYLCASSLDGGDTQYFGPGTRLTVL.

The genes are TRBV14 and TRBJ1-1; 9 nucleotides match TRBD1. The CDR3 is 15 residues long. Germline CDR1 SGHDN, CDR2 FVKESK. J was trimmed by 4 bases and V by 0 bases; bases with no gene match: 3. The DNA of the CDR3 is TGTGCCAGCAGCCAAGAAGTACAGGGGGCCACTGAAGCTTTCTTT. It is translated as CASSQEVQGATEAFF.

The gene calls are TRBV18 and TRBJ1-5, with D possibly matching TRBD1 (5 bases). The CDR3 is 17 residues long. CDR1 and CDR2 from the germline V gene are KGHSH and LQKENI. V lost 0 bases and J 6 bases, leaving 18 bases between the germline ends. In nucleotides, the CDR3 is TGTGCCAGCTCACCACCGAATTCCGACAGAAAAACTCAGCCCCAGCATTTT. Translating gives CASSPPNSDRKTQPQHF.

V is TRBV18 and J is TRBJ1-1; no definite D call. The germline V gene encodes CDR1 KGHSH and CDR2 LQKENI. The CDR3 runs 13 residues. V was trimmed by 3 bases and J by 0 bases, leaving 5 bases between them. The CDR3, as DNA: TGTGCCAGCTCACCTCCGGTGAACACTGAAGCTTTCTTT. This gives the protein CASSPPVNTEAFF.

To note about this clone: A junction boundary mismatches the germline segment, possibly from a read error. The chain has TRBV2 and TRBJ2-1, with 11 nucleotides matching TRBD2. CDR3 length equals 15 residues. Germline CDR1 reads SNHLY; CDR2 reads FYNNEI. CDR3 sequence: CASSISGRAGNGQFF. CDR3 bases: TGTGCCAGCAGCATTAGCGGGAGGGCCGGTAATGGGCAGTTCTTC. Drawing the rest from reference TRBV2 and TRBJ2-1, the complete variable domain is EPEVTQTPSHQVTQMGQEVILRCVPISNHLYFYWYRQILGQKVEFLVSFYNNEISEKSEIFDDQFSVERPDGSNFTLKIRSTKLEDSAMYFCASSISGRAGNGQFFGPGTRLTVL.

The V call is TRBV9, the J call TRBJ2-7; 8 nucleotides agree with TRBD2. The CDR3 sequence is 15 residues long. CDR1 is SGDLS and CDR2 is YYNGEE in the germline V gene. V trimming: 1 base; J trimming: 8 bases; junction bases outside the gene matches: 11. CDR3 nucleotide sequence: TGTGCCAGCAGCGTAACGAGCGGGAGTAGCGGCAAGCAGTACTTC. It is translated as CASSVTSGSSGKQYF.

The chain joins TRBV5-1 to TRBJ2-2; unclear D gene. V shed 0 bases and J shed 4 bases, with 7 bases lying between them. The CDR3 is made up of 14 amino acids. Germline V gene data show CDR1 as SGHRS and CDR2 as YFSETQ. CDR3 loop: CASSLGQPTGELFF. The CDR3 DNA reads as TGCGCCAGCAGCTTGGGCCAGCCCACCGGGGAGCTGTTTTTT.

This clone was recorded only once. The chain is built from TRBV7-2 and TRBJ2-7; 8 bases line up with TRBD2. With 4 bases clipped from V and 6 bases from J, the junction kept 8 bases outside the gene matches. This CDR3 is built from 14 residues. Looked up from germline, CDR1 is SGHTA and CDR2 is FQGNSA. The CDR3: CASSSGGPSGEQYF. The CDR3 nucleotides read TGTGCCAGCAGCTCGGGAGGGCCCTCGGGCGAGCAGTACTTC.

The chain has TRBV19 and TRBJ2-1; 10 bases agree with TRBD2. CDR3 length: 14 residues. Trimming took 9 bases from V and 0 from J; bases not matched to a gene: 2. The germline V gene encodes CDR1 LNHDA and CDR2 SQIVND (reference sequence). CDR3 sequence (DNA): TGTGCCAGCTTAGCGGGAGGCTCCTACAATGAGCAGTTCTTC. As protein: CASLAGGSYNEQFF.

The rearrangement uses TRBV28 and TRBJ1-1; D is ambiguous. V dropped 10 bases and J dropped 6 bases, with 18 bases sitting between them. Germline loops: CDR1 MDHEN, CDR2 SYDVKM. This CDR3 spans 13 amino acids. CDR3: CATNVWSRPEAFF. DNA for the CDR3: TGTGCCACAAACGTGTGGTCTCGCCCTGAAGCTTTCTTT.

CDR3 DNA: TGTGCCAGCACTACCGGGACAGGGGCCTACGAGCAGTACTTC. This translates into CASTTGTGAYEQYF. This chain joins TRBV28 and TRBJ2-7, with 10 bases matching TRBD1. Germline-derived CDR1 and CDR2 are MDHEN and SYDVKM. The CDR3 has 14 residues. V shed 7 bases and J 2 bases; nucleotides not matched to a gene: 5.

The V call is TRBV19, the J call TRBJ1-1; 10 bases are a match to TRBD1. The CDR3 length is 13 residues. Unmatched junction bases numbered 7, after V lost 8 bases and J lost 7 bases. The germline gives CDR1 LNHDA, CDR2 SQIVND (reference sequence). The CDR3, as DNA: TGTGCCAGTGGGGGACAGGGGTTCTTTGAAGCTTTCTTT. Translation: CASGGQGFFEAFF. The full variable domain, its missing parts supplied by reference TRBV19 and TRBJ1-1, is DGGITQSPKYLFRKEGQNVTLSCEQNLNHDAMYWYRQDPGQGLRLIYYSQIVNDFQKGDIAEGYSVSREKKESFPLTVTSAQKNPTAFYLCASGGQGFFEAFFGQGTRLTVV.

V gene TRBV2 combines with J gene TRBJ2-3, with D perhaps TRBD1 (6 bases). CDR3 length: 14 residues. With 4 bases removed from V and 2 bases from J, the gap between germline ends came to 10 bases. Germline CDR1 and CDR2: SNHLY and FYNNEI. The chain's CDR3 is CASSVTGPTDTQYF. The CDR3 bases are TGTGCCAGCAGTGTTACAGGGCCCACAGATACGCAGTATTTT.

The rearrangement links TRBV19 to TRBJ2-5; D tentatively fits TRBD1 or TRBD2 (5 bases each). This CDR3 has 14 amino acids. V dropped 5 bases and J dropped 5 bases, with 15 bases sitting between them. Germline V gene sequence: CDR1 LNHDA, CDR2 SQIVND (reference sequence). CDR3 coding DNA: TGTGCCAGTAGTTATAAGGGGACGGGGGAGACCCAGTACTTC. It is translated as CASSYKGTGETQYF. The full variable domain, rest sourced from reference TRBV19 and TRBJ2-5, is DGGITQSPKYLFRKEGQNVTLSCEQNLNHDAMYWYRQDPGQGLRLIYYSQIVNDFQKGDIAEGYSVSREKKESFPLTVTSAQKNPTAFYLCASSYKGTGETQYFGPGTRLLVL.

The rearrangement joins TRBV18 to TRBJ1-5; D may be TRBD1 (5 bases). Trimming cost V 2 bases and J 2 bases, with 10 bases left between them. CDR3 length: 15 residues. Germline V lookup: CDR1 KGHSH, CDR2 LQKENI. CDR3 amino acids: CASSPTGHGNQPQHF. In nucleotides, the CDR3 is TGTGCCAGCTCACCAACGGGGCATGGCAATCAGCCCCAGCATTTT.

This clone was detected once. The V gene is TRBV2, the J gene TRBJ1-4; no definite D call. There are 15 residues in the CDR3. The V gene's germline CDR1 is SNHLY and CDR2 FYNNEI. Between the trimmed V and J ends, which lost 4 bases and 7 bases, there was a span of 16 bases. The CDR3 spells CASSARRTRSEKLFF. In DNA, the CDR3 is TGTGCCAGCAGTGCCAGGAGGACTCGTAGTGAAAAACTGTTTTTT.

This chain joins TRBV2 and TRBJ1-2; D possibly corresponds to TRBD1 (6 bases). The V end was cut by 7 bases, the J end by 2 bases, with 14 bases between. Germline values: CDR1 SNHLY, CDR2 FYNNEI. This CDR3 is 14 amino acids long. The CDR3 sequence: CASNDQGRNYGYTF. The DNA of the CDR3 is TGTGCCAGCAACGATCAGGGGAGGAACTATGGCTACACCTTC.

This chain uses TRBV6-5 with TRBJ1-3, with D perhaps TRBD1 (5 bases). The CDR3 totals 15 residues. Between the trimmed V and J ends, which lost 2 bases and 4 bases, there was a span of 12 bases. Germline CDR1 MNHEY, CDR2 SVGAGI. The CDR3 is CASSYAAGSGNTIYF. DNA of the CDR3: TGTGCCAGCAGTTACGCGGCAGGGTCCGGAAACACCATATATTTT.

The rearrangement joins TRBV30 to TRBJ2-2; 16 bases fit TRBD2. This CDR3 is built from 16 residues. V lost 0 bases to trimming and J lost 6 bases; unmatched junction nucleotides: 1. Germline V lookup: CDR1 GTSNPN, CDR2 SVGIG (reference sequence). The CDR3 DNA reads as TGTGCCTGGAGTGTAGGGACTAGCGGGAGGGCCGGGGAGCTGTTTTTT. It yields the protein CAWSVGTSGRAGELFF. The full variable domain, its missing parts supplied by reference TRBV30 and TRBJ2-2, is SQTIHQWPATLVQPVGSPLSLECTVEGTSNPNLYWYRQAAGRGLQLLFYSVGIGQISSEVPQNLSASRPQDRQFILSSKKLLLSDSGFYLCAWSVGTSGRAGELFFGEGSRLTVL.

The chain combines TRBV2 with TRBJ2-2; TRBD1 might be the D (5 bases). Germline CDR1 reads SNHLY; CDR2 reads FYNNEI. Trimming removed 6 bases at V and 13 bases at J, with 18 bases between. This CDR3 contains 13 residues. The CDR3 DNA follows: TGTGCCAGCAGGCAACTCGGGCCCCAGGGGCTGTTTTTT. This translates into CASRQLGPQGLFF.

The V gene is TRBV2, the J gene TRBJ1-5; weak D call: TRBD1 (5 bases). The CDR3 contains 14 residues. Germline CDR1 is SNHLY and CDR2 is FYNNEI. The V and J ends lost 5 bases and 3 bases respectively, with 11 bases between them. The CDR3 region is CASSLRVVNQPQHF. The CDR3 coding sequence is TGTGCCAGCAGTCTCAGGGTCGTCAATCAGCCCCAGCATTTT.

The chain combines TRBV6-6 with TRBJ1-5; possibly TRBD1 for D (5 bases). The CDR3 sequence is 14 residues long. CDR1 and CDR2 from the germline V gene are MNHNY and SVGAGI (reference sequence). V was pared by 6 bases and J by 1 base, with 10 bases between. The CDR3 nucleotides read TGTGCCAGCAGGACGAGGGACAGCAATCAGCCCCAGCATTTT. Amino acids: CASRTRDSNQPQHF.